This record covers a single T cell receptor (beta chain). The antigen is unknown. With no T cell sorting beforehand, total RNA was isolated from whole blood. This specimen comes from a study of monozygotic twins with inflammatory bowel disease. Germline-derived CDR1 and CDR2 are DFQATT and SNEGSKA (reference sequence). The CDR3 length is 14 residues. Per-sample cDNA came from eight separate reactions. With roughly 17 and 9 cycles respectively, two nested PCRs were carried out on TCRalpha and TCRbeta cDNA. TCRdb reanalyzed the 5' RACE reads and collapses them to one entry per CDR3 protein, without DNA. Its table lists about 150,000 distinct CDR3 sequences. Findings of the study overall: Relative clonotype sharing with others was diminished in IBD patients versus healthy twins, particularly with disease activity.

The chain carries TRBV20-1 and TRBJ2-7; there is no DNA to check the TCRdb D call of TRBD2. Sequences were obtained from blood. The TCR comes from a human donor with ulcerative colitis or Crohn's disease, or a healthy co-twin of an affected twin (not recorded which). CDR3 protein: CSARGVRERYEQYF.